The clone carrying this T cell receptor (beta chain) has only a few counts. From germline, CDR1 is MDHEN and CDR2 SYDVKM. CDR3 size: 16 residues. With V trimmed by 2 bases and J by 9 bases, 12 bases remained unmatched. A second about 7 to 12 cycle PCR used barcoded and J-beta primers. TCRdb re-called the 5' RACE reads with MiXCR, one entry per CDR3 protein. This sample has about 930,000 distinct CDR3 sequences, with 25% to 30% found just once. This sample is part of a study of blood T cells in healthy people across ages. Separately, the same data were catalogued under a study of T cells of mothers and their children.

This TCR was sampled from a woman aged 40 to 50 in good health. The chain couples TRBV28 to TRBJ2-1, with 8 nucleotides matching TRBD1. The sample comprised blood. The CDR3 protein is CASSLRQGAARGEQFF. CDR3 nucleotide sequence: TGTGCCAGCAGTTTAAGGCAGGGGGCCGCGCGGGGTGAGCAGTTCTTC.